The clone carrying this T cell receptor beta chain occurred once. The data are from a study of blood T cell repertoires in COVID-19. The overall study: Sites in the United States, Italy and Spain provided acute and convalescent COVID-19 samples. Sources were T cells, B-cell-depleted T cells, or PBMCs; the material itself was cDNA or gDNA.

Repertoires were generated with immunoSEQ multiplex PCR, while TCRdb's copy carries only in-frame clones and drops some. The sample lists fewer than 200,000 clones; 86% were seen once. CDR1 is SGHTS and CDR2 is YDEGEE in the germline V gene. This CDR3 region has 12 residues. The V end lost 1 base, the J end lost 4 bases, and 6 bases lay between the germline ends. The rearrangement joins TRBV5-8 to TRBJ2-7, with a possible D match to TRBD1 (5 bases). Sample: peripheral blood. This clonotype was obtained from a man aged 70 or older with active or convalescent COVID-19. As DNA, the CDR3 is TGTGCCAGCAGCTTGAGGGGTTACGAGCAGTACTTC. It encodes CASSLRGYEQYF.